The 5 T cell receptor beta chains listed next were all sequenced from one sample in a study of post-analysis software for immune sequencing data. The study's findings and limits: Patients carried roughly five TRBV segments more frequently than controls did, and TRBV5-6, TRBV5-1 and TRBV20-1 were among them.

Sequencing libraries made from TCR beta cDNA carried unique molecular identifiers. TCRdb used MiXCR to reprocess the PCR reads, holding one entry per CDR3 protein. The sample records a few hundred thousand distinct CDR3 sequences, 34% being singletons. The antigens for these receptors are not known. What was sequenced was blood. The receptors here all came from a girl aged 2 to 17 with multiple sclerosis.

The chain is built from TRBV20-1 and TRBJ2-7; 12 bases fit TRBD2. J was trimmed by 1 base and V by 5 bases; bases with no gene match: 6. Germline V gives CDR1 DFQATT, CDR2 SNEGSKA (reference sequence). The CDR3 loop spans 15 amino acids. The CDR3 DNA follows: TGCAGTGCTCCTCTAGCGGGGGGGCCTTCCTACGAGCAGTACTTC. It translates to CSAPLAGGPSYEQYF.

V and J are TRBV6-1 and TRBJ1-2, with D perhaps matching TRBD1 (6 bases). The V gene lost 9 bases and the J gene lost 0 bases, with 23 bases spanning the gap. The V gene's germline CDR1 is MNHNS and CDR2 SASEGT. The CDR3 covers 17 residues. The CDR3 here is CASRGAGGRIANYGYTF. CDR3 sequence (DNA): TGTGCCAGTAGGGGGGCGGGCGGGCGTATAGCTAACTATGGCTACACCTTC.

This clonotype came up a few times. The gene calls are TRBV29-1 and TRBJ2-1; 11 nucleotides line up with TRBD2. Looked up from germline, CDR1 is SQVTM and CDR2 is ANQGSEA. The V gene end was trimmed by 7 bases and the J gene end by 5 bases; junction bases not matched to a gene: 7. The CDR3 is made up of 14 amino acids. The CDR3, as DNA: TGCAGCGCCGTTACTAGCGGGGGCCACAATGAGCAGTTCTTC. Encoded protein: CSAVTSGGHNEQFF.

The V call is TRBV15, the J call TRBJ2-1, with D possibly being TRBD2 (5 bases). This CDR3 contains 15 residues. Germline V lookup: CDR1 LNHNV, CDR2 YYDKDF (reference sequence). V lost 0 bases, J lost 5 bases, and 11 bases lay in between. The CDR3 bases are TGTGCCACCAGCAGAGATGGGTGGCGGGACAATGAGCAGTTCTTC. Translation gives CATSRDGWRDNEQFF.

V usage is TRBV5-6 and J usage is TRBJ1-4, with TRBD1 matching over 7 bases. Germline lookup yields CDR1 SGHDT and CDR2 YYEEEE. The CDR3 length is 14 residues. V gave up 4 bases and J gave up 6 bases; unmatched junction bases: 6. CDR3 amino acids: CASSQQGLYEKLFF. CDR3 coding DNA: TGTGCCAGCAGCCAACAGGGGCTTTATGAAAAACTGTTTTTT.